This T cell receptor (beta chain) was found in a study of T cell responses to AZD1222 COVID-19 vaccine. Findings and caveats of the study: In all cases, repertoires were sampled only after the peak T cell response. Baseline seropositivity occurred in only a handful of AZD1222 recipients. White British ancestry dominated among donors, who included more females, and clonal diversity was possibly underestimated. Within unmutated variant regions lay the reported targets of nearly half of spike-specific TCRs.

Sequencing was performed with immunoSEQ multiplex PCR; in TCRdb, only in-frame clones are kept and a portion is missing. The data show around 100,000 clones, approximately 93% seen once. From germline, CDR1 is SNHLY and CDR2 FYNNEI. The CDR3 is 15 amino acids. Unmatched junction bases numbered 5, after V lost 4 bases and J lost 4 bases. About this clone itself: The antigen is undetermined.

The sample was peripheral blood, taken on day 0 of AZD1222 vaccination. The source of this sequence is an adult in good health. The chain joins TRBV2 to TRBJ1-2; 11 bases fit TRBD1. The CDR3 loop reads CASSVGTGGFYGYTF. The CDR3 DNA follows: TGTGCCAGCAGTGTTGGGACAGGGGGATTCTATGGCTACACCTTC.